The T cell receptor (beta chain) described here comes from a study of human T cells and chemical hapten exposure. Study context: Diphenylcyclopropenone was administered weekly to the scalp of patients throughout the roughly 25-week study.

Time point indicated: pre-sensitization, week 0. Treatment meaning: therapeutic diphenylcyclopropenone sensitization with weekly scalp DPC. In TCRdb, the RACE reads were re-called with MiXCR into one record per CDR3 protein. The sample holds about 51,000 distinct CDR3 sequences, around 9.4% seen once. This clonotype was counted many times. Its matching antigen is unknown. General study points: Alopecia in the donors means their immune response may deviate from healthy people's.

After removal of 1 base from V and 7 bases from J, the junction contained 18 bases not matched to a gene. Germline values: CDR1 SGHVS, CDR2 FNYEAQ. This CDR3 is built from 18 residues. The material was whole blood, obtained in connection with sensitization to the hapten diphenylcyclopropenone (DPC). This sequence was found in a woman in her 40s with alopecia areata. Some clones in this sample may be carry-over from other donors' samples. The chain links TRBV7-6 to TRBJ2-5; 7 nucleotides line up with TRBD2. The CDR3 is CASSLEFATSNYLGTQYF. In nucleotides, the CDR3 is TGTGCCAGCAGCTTAGAATTTGCGACTAGCAATTATCTGGGGACCCAGTACTTC.